The 22 T cell receptor beta chains given below trace back to one sample, sequenced in a study of cytomegalovirus exposure and HLA in healthy donors. Both 60 Vbeta primers and 13 Jbeta primers went into the PCR. Assay: immunoSEQ multiplex PCR; the TCRdb copy retains only in-frame clones and omits some. The sample lists some 160,000 clones, roughly three quarters seen once, with 5.5% to 7.5% in the top ten. Sequencing input: PBMCs. These receptors all stem from a woman aged 40 to 50 in good health and CMV-seropositive.

This chain connects TRBV5-1 to TRBJ2-1; 11 bases agree with TRBD2. Germline lookup yields CDR1 SGHRS and CDR2 YFSETQ. V shed 6 bases and J 4 bases; nucleotides not matched to a gene: 9. CDR3 length equals 16 residues. The CDR3 here is CASKSSGGASYNEQFF. In DNA, the CDR3 is TGCGCCAGCAAGAGTAGCGGGGGGGCGTCTTACAATGAGCAGTTCTTC.

The rearrangement uses TRBV7-6 and TRBJ2-7; TRBD1 aligns across 7 bases. V dropped 6 bases and J dropped 3; count of bases not matched to a gene: 17. This CDR3 contains 17 residues. The V gene's germline CDR1 is SGHVS and CDR2 FNYEAQ. CDR3 protein: CASSPAQGPWTLYEQYF. The CDR3 nucleotides read TGTGCCAGCAGTCCTGCACAGGGGCCTTGGACTCTCTACGAGCAGTACTTC.

This chain connects TRBV7-3 to TRBJ2-7; a possible D gene is TRBD1 (5 bases). The germline gives CDR1 SGHTA, CDR2 FQGTGA. V lost 0 bases to trimming and J lost 1 base, with 10 bases between them. The CDR3 has 15 residues. This CDR3 reads CASSLTRASSYEQYF. The CDR3 bases are TGTGCCAGCAGCTTAACCAGGGCGTCGTCCTACGAGCAGTACTTC. The variable domain in full, completed from reference TRBV7-3 and TRBJ2-7, reads GAGVSQTPSNKVTEKGKYVELRCDPISGHTALYWYRQSLGQGPEFLIYFQGTGAADDSGLPNDRFFAVRPEGSVSTLKIQRTERGDSAVYLCASSLTRASSYEQYFGPGTRLTVT.

Here the CDR3 reads CASSIGSGPGELFF. CDR3 DNA sequence: TGTGCCAGTAGTATAGGATCAGGGCCCGGGGAGCTGTTTTTT. This chain uses TRBV19 with TRBJ2-2; tentatively, D is TRBD1 (5 bases). The V gene's germline CDR1 is LNHDA and CDR2 SQIVND (reference sequence). This CDR3 has 14 residues. Trimming cost V 1 base and J 6 bases, with 9 bases left between them.

CDR3 nucleotides: TGTGCCAGCAGTGAGGCTCCCCGGGGTAGCAACACAGATACGCAGTATTTT. Amino acid sequence: CASSEAPRGSNTDTQYF. The V and J genes are TRBV6-4 and TRBJ2-3; the D gene is possibly TRBD2 (5 bases). The germline gives CDR1 MRHNA, CDR2 SNTAGT. V shed 3 bases and J shed 2 bases, with 18 bases lying between them. The CDR3 is 17 residues long.

The chain uses TRBV13 and TRBJ2-7, with D possibly TRBD1 on 6 matching bases. The CDR3 spans 17 residues. V lost 4 bases and J lost 1, with 20 bases in between. Germline CDR1 is PRHDT and CDR2 is FYEKMQ (reference sequence). CDR3 bases: TGTGCCAGCAGCTCCAAATTGCGTTGGGACACTTCCTACGAGCAGTACTTC. It specifies CASSSKLRWDTSYEQYF.

V usage is TRBV5-1 and J usage is TRBJ2-7; 9 bases agree with TRBD2. Trimming at V came to 4 bases and at J to 2 bases, leaving 10 bases not matched to a gene. This CDR3 has 16 residues. Germline-derived CDR1 and CDR2 are SGHRS and YFSETQ. The DNA of the CDR3 is TGCGCCAGCAGCGGCCGGGCTAGCGGGGAAACCTACGAGCAGTACTTC. As protein: CASSGRASGETYEQYF.

The rearrangement joins TRBV30 to TRBJ1-4; D uncertain. The CDR3 length is 14 residues. Looked up from germline, CDR1 is GTSNPN and CDR2 is SVGIG (reference sequence). The V and J ends lost 8 bases and 2 bases respectively, with 15 bases between them. As DNA, the CDR3 is TGTGCCGCCGACCGCGGAGTGACTAATGAAAAACTGTTTTTT. Residues: CAADRGVTNEKLFF. Full variable domain (rest looked up from reference TRBV30 and TRBJ1-4): SQTIHQWPATLVQPVGSPLSLECTVEGTSNPNLYWYRQAAGRGLQLLFYSVGIGQISSEVPQNLSASRPQDRQFILSSKKLLLSDSGFYLCAADRGVTNEKLFFGSGTQLSVL.

The V gene is TRBV6-1, the J gene TRBJ2-7, with 10 bases matching TRBD1. Trimming at V came to 7 bases and at J to 2 bases, leaving 5 bases not matched to a gene. The CDR3 has 14 residues. Germline loops: CDR1 MNHNS, CDR2 SASEGT. CDR3 amino acids: CASNAGTGAYEQYF. CDR3 bases: TGTGCCAGCAATGCCGGGACAGGGGCCTACGAGCAGTACTTC.

V and J are TRBV10-3 and TRBJ1-3; D ambiguous. Germline values: CDR1 ENHRY, CDR2 SYGVKD. V was shortened by 3 bases and J by 4 bases, with 10 bases between the two germline ends. The CDR3 has 14 amino acids. The CDR3, as DNA: TGTGCCATCAGTGATCGTCAGGTCGGAAACACCATATATTTT. It specifies CAISDRQVGNTIYF.

The V gene is TRBV4-2, the J gene TRBJ2-3; 7 nucleotides match TRBD1. Trimming at V came to 4 bases and at J to 4 bases, leaving 5 bases not matched to a gene. The CDR3 has 14 residues. Per the germline V gene, CDR1 is LGHNA and CDR2 is YNFKEQ. The CDR3 sequence: CASSLGGVADTQYF. The CDR3 bases are TGTGCCAGCAGCCTAGGGGGCGTCGCAGATACGCAGTATTTT.

This clone has more than one count but fewer than ten. The chain carries TRBV6-1 and TRBJ1-2; no definite D call. This CDR3 region has 15 residues. V gave up 1 base and J gave up 4 bases, with 13 bases separating them. The germline CDR1 and CDR2 sequences are MNHNS and SASEGT. As DNA, the CDR3 is TGTGCCAGCAGTGAAGAAGTCGGAGTAGGCTATGGCTACACCTTC. It specifies CASSEEVGVGYGYTF.

This chain connects TRBV5-6 to TRBJ2-3; D uncertain. V lost 0 bases and J 0 bases, leaving 5 bases between the germline ends. Per the germline V gene, CDR1 is SGHDT and CDR2 is YYEEEE. The CDR3 has 14 amino acids. The CDR3: CASSLDRSTDTQYF. CDR3 nucleotide sequence: TGTGCCAGCAGCTTGGACAGAAGCACAGATACGCAGTATTTT. Filled out from reference TRBV5-6 and TRBJ2-3, the complete variable domain reads DAGVTQSPTHLIKTRGQQVTLRCSPKSGHDTVSWYQQALGQGPQFIFQYYEEEERQRGNFPDRFSGHQFPNYSSELNVNALLLGDSALYLCASSLDRSTDTQYFGPGTRLTVL.

The table lists this clone with a few counts. The chain combines TRBV6-1 with TRBJ1-1, with D perhaps TRBD1 (5 bases). Germline values: CDR1 MNHNS, CDR2 SASEGT. Trimming removed 3 bases from V and 4 bases from J, with 12 bases in between. The CDR3 runs 14 residues. The CDR3 sequence is CASSDPGRFTEAFF. CDR3 nucleotide sequence: TGTGCCAGCAGTGACCCAGGGAGGTTCACTGAAGCTTTCTTT.

The V gene is TRBV30, the J gene TRBJ2-7; 7 nucleotides align to TRBD1. Trimming took 5 bases from V and 4 from J; bases not matched to a gene: 5. Germline V gives CDR1 GTSNPN, CDR2 SVGIG (reference sequence). This CDR3 contains 12 residues. The CDR3 DNA sequence: TGTGCCTGGCAAACAGGGGTTTACGAGCAGTACTTC. Translation: CAWQTGVYEQYF.

The rearrangement joins TRBV4-1 to TRBJ1-1; no reliable D call. Germline-derived CDR1 and CDR2 are MGHRA and YSYEKL. The CDR3 is 20 amino acids. With 0 bases removed from V and 6 bases from J, the gap between germline ends came to 29 bases. This CDR3 is CASSQDRSQTQWELMPEAFF. The CDR3 DNA is TGCGCCAGCAGCCAAGATCGGTCACAAACGCAATGGGAGCTAATGCCTGAAGCTTTCTTT.

The chain uses TRBV6-1 and TRBJ1-1; D is ambiguous. V was trimmed by 5 bases and J by 4 bases, leaving 11 bases between them. This CDR3 has 13 residues. CDR1 and CDR2 (germline): MNHNS, SASEGT. Here the CDR3 reads CASSREGVTEAFF. In nucleotides, the CDR3 is TGTGCCAGCAGTAGGGAGGGTGTCACTGAAGCTTTCTTT.

The rearrangement links TRBV5-1 to TRBJ1-2; TRBD1 might be the D (6 bases). The CDR3 is 16 residues long. Germline assignment: CDR1 SGHRS and CDR2 YFSETQ. Trimming left V 0 bases short and J 8 bases short, with 20 bases between. This CDR3 is CASSLGAGDRAMGYTF. For the CDR3, the DNA is TGCGCCAGCAGCTTGGGGGCAGGGGATCGAGCTATGGGCTACACCTTC.

CDR3 region: CASSQVSGANTGELFF. CDR3 in DNA: TGTGCCAGCAGCCAAGTATCAGGGGCTAACACCGGGGAGCTGTTTTTT. The V and J genes are TRBV4-2 and TRBJ2-2, with D tentatively TRBD1 (6 bases). The ends were cut back, 1 base at V and 2 bases at J, with 11 bases in the middle. Germline V lookup: CDR1 LGHNA, CDR2 YNFKEQ. The CDR3 covers 16 residues.

The rearrangement uses TRBV9 and TRBJ1-1; D is ambiguous. There are 13 residues in the CDR3. The germline V and J ends were trimmed by 2 bases and 2 bases, with 7 bases remaining between them. Germline V lookup: CDR1 SGDLS, CDR2 YYNGEE. The CDR3 nucleotides are TGTGCCAGCAGCGTCCTGAGAAACACTGAAGCTTTCTTT. Its protein is CASSVLRNTEAFF.

For this clone: An end of the junction differs from the germline gene, which may be a read error. This chain uses TRBV11-3 with TRBJ2-3; 7 bases line up with TRBD2. Germline CDR1 SGHNT, CDR2 YENEEA. This CDR3 has 15 residues. CDR3 sequence: CASSLGAGVTGTQYF. The CDR3 coding sequence is TGTGCCAGCAGCTTAGGGGCGGGGGTCACAGGTACGCAGTATTTT.

The chain joins TRBV11-1 to TRBJ2-3, with 9 bases identical to TRBD1. The CDR3 contains 14 residues. The J segment lost 5 bases and the V segment lost 1 base, leaving 1 base of the junction unmatched. Germline V gene sequence: CDR1 SGHAT, CDR2 FQDESV (reference sequence). The CDR3 region has the DNA TGTGCCAGCAGCTTAGACAGGGGGCAAGATACGCAGTATTTT. This gives the protein CASSLDRGQDTQYF.